What follows are 32 T cell receptor beta chains derived from one specimen sequenced in a study of T-cell reconstitution after alpha-beta-depleted transplantation in children. Unique molecular identifiers were used in preparing the TCRbeta library. TCRdb fed the PCR reads into MiXCR, producing one record per CDR3 protein. The sample gives about 580,000 distinct CDR3 sequences, approximately 22% of which show up once; roughly an eighth is in the top ten. Sequencing used PBMCs, mostly from graft donor cells, obtained 360 days after TCRalphabeta/CD19-depleted stem cell transplant. All receptors come from a boy younger than two who had a stem cell transplant for acute myeloid leukemia, so the T cells may come from the graft donor.

This clonotype was seen at least ten times. The gene calls are TRBV24-1 and TRBJ1-1; TRBD1 matches 7 bases. The CDR3 is made up of 13 amino acids. The ends lost 12 bases at V and 1 base at J; junction bases unmatched: 7. Per germline, CDR1 KGHDR and CDR2 SFDVKD. The CDR3 sequence: CAVRDRENTEAFF. In DNA, the CDR3 is TGTGCCGTTAGAGACAGGGAGAACACTGAAGCTTTCTTT.

The table lists this clonotype with many counts. The gene calls are TRBV12-3 or TRBV12-4 and TRBJ2-5; TRBD2 aligns across 9 bases. V shed 2 bases, J shed 11 bases, and the junction held 3 bases outside the gene matches. This CDR3 has 12 residues. This CDR3 is CASSLPAGGQYF. The CDR3 DNA reads TGTGCCAGCAGTTTACCCGCGGGGGGGCAGTACTTC.

The chain has TRBV20-1 and TRBJ2-7, with a possible D match to TRBD2 (6 bases). Germline lookup yields CDR1 DFQATT and CDR2 SNEGSKA (reference sequence). This CDR3 spans 13 amino acids. The V gene lost 1 base and the J gene lost 6 bases, with 13 bases spanning the gap. The CDR3 sequence: CSARVGPGVEQYV. CDR3 coding DNA: TGCAGTGCTAGAGTTGGCCCGGGGGTCGAGCAGTACGTC.

Only a few counts were recorded for this clonotype. V gene TRBV12-3 or TRBV12-4 combines with J gene TRBJ2-7; D uncertain. The CDR3 is 13 amino acids. V gave up 4 bases and J gave up 6 bases, with 13 bases separating them. The DNA for the CDR3 is TGTGCCAGCAGTTCCCGTCTTCCAGGCGAGCAGTACTTC. It encodes CASSSRLPGEQYF.

This clonotype was counted ten times or more. The rearrangement joins TRBV12-3 or TRBV12-4 to TRBJ1-5; TRBD1 matches at 7 bases. CDR3 length: 13 residues. Trimming took 4 bases from V and 4 from J; bases not matched to a gene: 1. DNA of the CDR3: TGTGCCAGCAGTTCAGGGGGGAATCAGCCCCAGCATTTT. This encodes CASSSGGNQPQHF.

The chain joins TRBV4-3 to TRBJ2-2; D is undetermined. V shed 0 bases and J shed 0 bases, with 11 bases lying between them. This CDR3 contains 17 residues. The V gene's germline CDR1 is LGHNA and CDR2 YSLEER. The DNA for the CDR3 is TGCGCCAGCAGCCAAGATCGGGTGGCAGCGAACACCGGGGAGCTGTTTTTT. This encodes CASSQDRVAANTGELFF.

The V call is TRBV5-4, the J call TRBJ2-3; D is uncertain. Trimming left V 4 bases short and J 3 bases short, with 15 bases between. CDR1 is SGHNT, CDR2 YYREEE, per germline (reference sequence). The CDR3 is 15 residues long. DNA for the CDR3: TGTGCCAGCAGCCTTAGCCCGGCCAGGACAGATACGCAGTATTTT. Amino acids: CASSLSPARTDTQYF.

This chain links TRBV5-1 with TRBJ1-2; no clear D gene. V lost 7 bases and J 0 bases, leaving 13 bases between the germline ends. From germline, CDR1 is SGHRS and CDR2 YFSETQ. The length of the CDR3 is 14 residues. The CDR3 reads CASGLDRANYGYTF. In DNA form, the CDR3 reads TGCGCCAGCGGTTTAGACCGAGCTAACTATGGCTACACCTTC.

This clonotype turned up a few times. The chain employs TRBV12-3 or TRBV12-4 and TRBJ2-5; TRBD2 aligns across 7 bases. The ends lost 2 bases at V and 3 bases at J; junction bases unmatched: 6. The CDR3 totals 15 residues. The CDR3 region has the DNA TGTGCCAGCAGTTTATGGGCTAGCGGAAAAGAGACCCAGTACTTC. Its protein is CASSLWASGKETQYF.

The genes are TRBV12-3 or TRBV12-4 and TRBJ2-5; perhaps TRBD2 as D (6 bases). V was clipped by 4 bases and J by 4 bases, with 19 bases between them. The CDR3 extends over 16 amino acids. CDR3 residues: CASSSGSSLAGETQYF. The CDR3 DNA reads as TGTGCCAGCAGTTCCGGGAGCAGTCTGGCCGGAGAGACCCAGTACTTC.

V usage is TRBV28 and J usage is TRBJ2-7; the match to TRBD2 covers 13 bases. Germline CDR1 is MDHEN and CDR2 is SYDVKM. Trimming at V came to 9 bases and at J to 1 base, leaving 6 bases not matched to a gene. This CDR3 is built from 15 residues. CDR3 in amino acids: CASSMTSGGSYEQYV. DNA of the CDR3: TGTGCCAGTTCTATGACTAGCGGGGGGTCCTACGAGCAGTACGTC.

This clonotype was recorded a few times. The chain employs TRBV20-1 and TRBJ2-3; TRBD2 is a possible D gene (6 bases). The CDR3 spans 13 residues. Germline CDR1 is DFQATT and CDR2 is SNEGSKA (reference sequence). The V end lost 0 bases, the J end lost 7 bases, and 11 bases lay between the germline ends. CDR3 sequence (DNA): TGCAGTGCTAGAGATGGGGGAGGAAATACGCAGTATTTT. Residues: CSARDGGGNTQYF.

In this sample, this clonotype turned up a few times. This chain uses TRBV15 with TRBJ2-5; 8 bases are shared with TRBD2. J was trimmed by 3 bases and V by 0 bases; bases with no gene match: 3. The CDR3 runs to 15 residues. Germline-derived CDR1 and CDR2 are LNHNV and YYDKDF (reference sequence). The CDR3 spells CATSREGLEEETQYF. The CDR3 coding sequence is TGTGCCACCAGCAGAGAGGGACTAGAGGAAGAGACCCAGTACTTC.

V and J are TRBV4-3 and TRBJ2-1, with D unclear. Trimming shortened V by 4 bases and J by 2 bases, and 12 bases separated the two germline ends. Germline CDR1 is LGHNA and CDR2 is YSLEER. The CDR3 is 15 amino acids. The CDR3 DNA reads TGCGCCAGCAGCCTCCTCAAGGGTCCCTACAATGAGCAGTTCTTC. It codes for CASSLLKGPYNEQFF.

The J gene is TRBJ2-1, the V gene TRBV10-2; TRBD2 matches 14 bases. The germline V gene has CDR1 WSHSY and CDR2 SAAADI. The length of the CDR3 is 16 residues. The V gene end was trimmed by 6 bases and the J gene end by 7 bases; junction bases not matched to a gene: 8. In DNA, the CDR3 is TGCGCCAGCAGCCATAGGACTAGCGGGGGGATAAATGAGCAGTTCTTC. Its translation: CASSHRTSGGINEQFF.

This clonotype has just a few counts. This chain connects TRBV15 to TRBJ2-7; D is undetermined. This CDR3 has 13 amino acids. With 3 bases removed from V and 4 bases from J, the gap between germline ends came to 10 bases. The germline CDR1 and CDR2 sequences are LNHNV and YYDKDF (reference sequence). The CDR3 spells CATSRPDIYEQYF. The CDR3 DNA reads TGTGCCACCAGCAGGCCCGACATATACGAGCAGTACTTC.

The rearrangement links TRBV28 to TRBJ1-5; tentative D call: TRBD1 (6 bases). The CDR3 totals 15 residues. Germline loops: CDR1 MDHEN, CDR2 SYDVKM. V was pared by 4 bases and J by 5 bases, with 15 bases between. The CDR3 sequence is CASSYSGGQHQPQHF. The CDR3 DNA sequence: TGTGCCAGCAGTTACAGCGGGGGGCAGCATCAGCCCCAGCATTTT.

This chain connects TRBV6-1 to TRBJ2-3; 8 bases line up with TRBD2. The junction had 15 bases not matched to a gene; V was cut back by 2 bases and J by 2 bases. There are 19 residues in the CDR3. Germline lookup yields CDR1 MNHNS and CDR2 SASEGT. CDR3 nucleotide sequence: TGTGCCAGCAGTGAACGGTACGCGGGGGGCCCCGGACTCACAGATACGCAGTATTTT. Protein: CASSERYAGGPGLTDTQYF.

The gene calls are TRBV12-3 or TRBV12-4 and TRBJ2-7; 8 bases fit TRBD1. The ends lost 1 base at V and 4 bases at J; junction bases unmatched: 6. This CDR3 spans 15 amino acids. CDR3 DNA: TGTGCCAGCAGTTTAGGGACAGGGAAAGGGTACGAGCAGTACGTC. Its protein product is CASSLGTGKGYEQYV.

This clonotype was detected ten times or more. The V call is TRBV7-9, the J call TRBJ2-5; the D gene is possibly TRBD2 (5 bases). From germline, CDR1 is SEHNR and CDR2 FQNEAQ (reference sequence). Trimming took off 4 bases at V and 2 bases at J, with 17 bases between the two ends. The CDR3 contains 16 residues. Here the CDR3 reads CASSYARLREQETQYF. As DNA, the CDR3 is TGTGCCAGCAGCTACGCAAGACTCCGGGAACAAGAGACCCAGTACTTC.

This clonotype was observed many times. The gene calls are TRBV28 and TRBJ2-3, with 10 bases lining up with TRBD2. The V and J ends lost 4 bases and 7 bases, in that order; junction bases with no gene match: 8. The CDR3 has 15 amino acids. CDR1 is MDHEN and CDR2 is SYDVKM in the germline V gene. The CDR3 is CASSSPLAGEHTQYF. The CDR3 region has the DNA TGTGCCAGCAGTTCGCCTCTAGCGGGGGAGCATACGCAGTATTTT. Based on the CDR3 plus reference TRBV28 and TRBJ2-3, the full variable domain is DVKVTQSSRYLVKRTGEKVFLECVQDMDHENMFWYRQDPGLGLRLIYFSYDVKMKEKGDIPEGYSVSREKKERFSLILESASTNQTSMYLCASSSPLAGEHTQYFGPGTRLTVL.

The chain recombines TRBV5-1 with TRBJ2-1, with 11 bases fitting TRBD1. The V gene end was trimmed by 4 bases and the J gene end by 4 bases; junction bases not matched to a gene: 7. Germline V lookup: CDR1 SGHRS, CDR2 YFSETQ. The CDR3 sequence is 16 residues long. CDR3 protein: CASSPRDRGDYNEQFF. DNA of the CDR3: TGCGCCAGCAGCCCGAGGGACAGGGGGGATTACAATGAGCAGTTCTTC.

This clonotype was recorded many times. This sequence joins TRBV12-3 or TRBV12-4 and TRBJ2-7; possibly TRBD1 or TRBD2 for D (7 bases each). The CDR3 totals 16 residues. Trimming removed 3 bases from V and 0 bases from J, with 15 bases in between. Written as DNA, the CDR3 is TGTGCCAGCAGTTTTCGGGAGGACAGGCGCTCCTACGAGCAGTACTTC. Protein: CASSFREDRRSYEQYF.

The CDR3 is CATSGGGRDLDEQYF. CDR3 sequence (DNA): TGTGCCACCAGCGGGGGGGGCAGGGACTTGGACGAGCAGTACTTC. The chain has TRBV15 and TRBJ2-7; a possible D gene is TRBD2 (7 bases). Deletions cut 5 bases from V and 5 bases from J, with 19 bases between. The CDR3 has 15 amino acids. Germline V gene sequence: CDR1 LNHNV, CDR2 YYDKDF (reference sequence).

This clonotype was detected ten times or more. This chain links TRBV7-9 with TRBJ2-1; TRBD1 or TRBD2 may be the D gene (6 bases each). V was shortened by 0 bases and J by 6 bases, with 15 bases between the two germline ends. The germline CDR1 and CDR2 sequences are SEHNR and FQNEAQ (reference sequence). The CDR3 covers 16 residues. CDR3 protein: CASSLAGWGASNEQFF. The CDR3 DNA sequence: TGTGCCAGCAGCTTAGCAGGTTGGGGGGCCAGCAATGAGCAGTTCTTC.

This clonotype occurred many times. The chain links TRBV29-1 to TRBJ2-2, with 11 bases fitting TRBD2. CDR3 size: 15 residues. Trimming took 8 bases from V and 5 from J; bases not matched to a gene: 10. Germline V gives CDR1 SQVTM, CDR2 ANQGSEA. The CDR3 region is CSIRLAGGPTGELFF. The CDR3 coding sequence is TGCAGCATTCGCTTAGCGGGGGGGCCGACCGGGGAGCTGTTTTTT.

This clonotype has ten or more counts. The V gene is TRBV12-3 or TRBV12-4, the J gene TRBJ2-3; perhaps TRBD2 as D (5 bases). The CDR3 has 18 amino acids. V was clipped by 1 base and J by 2 bases, with 19 bases between them. Here the CDR3 DNA reads TGTGCCAGCAGTTTAGGGCGGGCGGCCCATCAACTCACAGATACGCAGTATTTT. This translates into CASSLGRAAHQLTDTQYF.

V gene TRBV29-1 combines with J gene TRBJ1-2; a possible D gene is TRBD1 (6 bases). The CDR3 sequence is 13 residues long. The V and J ends lost 7 bases and 0 bases respectively, with 12 bases between them. Germline V CDR1 and CDR2: SQVTM, ANQGSEA. The CDR3 protein is CSGSTGPNYGYTF. CDR3 nucleotides: TGCAGCGGATCCACAGGGCCTAACTATGGCTACACCTTC.

The chain links TRBV7-2 to TRBJ2-5; D might be TRBD1 (5 bases). CDR1 and CDR2 (germline): SGHTA, FQGNSA. Trimming shortened V by 1 base and J by 6 bases, and 9 bases separated the two germline ends. This CDR3 has 13 residues. The CDR3 loop reads CASSLVREKTQYF. The CDR3 nucleotides are TGTGCCAGCAGCTTAGTCAGGGAAAAGACCCAGTACTTC. Based on the CDR3 plus reference TRBV7-2 and TRBJ2-5, the full variable domain is GAGVSQSPSNKVTEKGKDVELRCDPISGHTALYWYRQSLGQGLEFLIYFQGNSAPDKSGLPSDRFSAERTGGSVSTLTIQRTQQEDSAVYLCASSLVREKTQYFGPGTRLLVL.

The genes are TRBV15 and TRBJ2-3; D remains ambiguous. V dropped 0 bases and J dropped 6 bases, with 7 bases sitting between them. Germline V gene lookup returns CDR1 LNHNV and CDR2 YYDKDF (reference sequence). The CDR3 sequence is 13 residues long. The CDR3 loop is CATSRDKRDTQYF. The CDR3 bases are TGTGCCACCAGCAGAGATAAAAGGGATACGCAGTATTTT.

This clonotype was counted between two and nine times. The CDR3 nucleotides read TGTGCCAGCAGTTTACTTCTGGGCCTGGCCACCGGGGAGCTGTTTTTT. This codes for CASSLLLGLATGELFF. The rearrangement joins TRBV12-3 or TRBV12-4 to TRBJ2-2; no firm D call. This CDR3 has 16 residues. The ends were cut back, 2 bases at V and 4 bases at J, with 14 bases in the middle.

This clonotype was seen repeatedly, ten times or more. This rearrangement joins TRBV12-3 or TRBV12-4 to TRBJ1-1; D unclear. V was trimmed by 6 bases and J by 2 bases, leaving 16 bases between them. The CDR3 runs 15 residues. CDR3 DNA: TGTGCCAGCAGGTATAAGGGCTCTATCAACACTGAAGCTTTCTTT. Its protein product is CASRYKGSINTEAFF.